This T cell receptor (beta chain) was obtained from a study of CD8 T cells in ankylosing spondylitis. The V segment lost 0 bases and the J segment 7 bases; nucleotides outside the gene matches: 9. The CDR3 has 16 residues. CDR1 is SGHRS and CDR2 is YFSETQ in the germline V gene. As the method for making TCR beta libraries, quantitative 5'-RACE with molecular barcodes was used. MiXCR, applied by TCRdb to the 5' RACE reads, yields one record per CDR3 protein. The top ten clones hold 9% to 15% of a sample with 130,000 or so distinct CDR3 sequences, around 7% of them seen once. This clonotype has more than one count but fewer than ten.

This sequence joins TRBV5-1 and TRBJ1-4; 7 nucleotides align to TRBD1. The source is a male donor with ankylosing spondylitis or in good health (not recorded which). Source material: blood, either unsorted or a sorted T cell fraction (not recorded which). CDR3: CASSLAGGQGVEKLFF. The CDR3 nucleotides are TGCGCCAGCAGCTTGGCCGGAGGGCAGGGGGTTGAAAAACTGTTTTTT.